This T cell receptor (beta chain) was sequenced for a study of vaccination and CD4 T cells after COVID-19. Looking at the study overall: PCR on nasal swabs identified SARS-CoV-2 in convalescent patients, of whom roughly 10 were mild and one severe. At a median about 78 days (range 14 to 241) after dose two, post-vaccine samples were obtained.

Sequencing of the DNA from cultured CD4+ T cells was carried out with the Oncomine TCR Beta short-read assay. Investigators obtained genomic DNA by extraction from cultured CD4+ T cells. Using its own MiXCR run on the PCR reads, TCRdb lists one record per CDR3 protein. The sample consists of over 14,000 distinct CDR3 sequences, less than 50% of them appearing once. Regarding treatment: roughly 10-day PBMC culture with coronavirus spike peptide pools or control peptides (ViraFEST assay). ViraFEST sequenced TCRs after peptide-pool expansion of antigen-specific T cells. Of note for this clonotype: The antigen remains undetermined.

The CDR3 covers 16 residues. Germline V gene data show CDR1 as LNHNV and CDR2 as YYDKDF (reference sequence). Trimming took off 5 bases at V and 3 bases at J, with 20 bases between the two ends. This receptor was taken from a human donor with COVID-19. This rearrangement joins TRBV15 to TRBJ2-7; D possibly uses TRBD1 or TRBD2 (5 bases each). Input material: cultured CD4+ T cells from blood. DNA of the CDR3: TGTGCCACCAGCCCCCTTCCGAGGGGCGCGGGCTACGAGCAGTACTTC. This gives the protein CATSPLPRGAGYEQYF.